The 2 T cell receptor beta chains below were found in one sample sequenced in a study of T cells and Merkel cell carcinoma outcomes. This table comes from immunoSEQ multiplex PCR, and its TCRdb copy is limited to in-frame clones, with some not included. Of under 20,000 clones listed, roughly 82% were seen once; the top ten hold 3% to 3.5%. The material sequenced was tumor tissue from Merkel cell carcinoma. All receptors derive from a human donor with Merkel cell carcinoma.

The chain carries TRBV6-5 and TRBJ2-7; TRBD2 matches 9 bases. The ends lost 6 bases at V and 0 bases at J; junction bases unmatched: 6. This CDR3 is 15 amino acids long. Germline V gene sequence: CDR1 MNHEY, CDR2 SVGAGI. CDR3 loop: CASRLSGGVSYEQYF. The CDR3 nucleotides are TGTGCCAGCAGACTTAGCGGGGGCGTCTCCTACGAGCAGTACTTC.

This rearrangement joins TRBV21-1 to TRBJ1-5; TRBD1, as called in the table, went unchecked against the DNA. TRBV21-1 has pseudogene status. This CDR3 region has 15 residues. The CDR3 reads CASTKGGDRDQPQHF. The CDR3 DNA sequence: TGTGCCAGCACCAAAGGGGGGGACAGGGATCAGCCCCAGCATTTT.